The following is a T cell receptor beta chain sequence with its context. What it binds is not known. The V and J ends lost 5 bases and 5 bases respectively, with 19 bases between them. Germline V gene sequence: CDR1 PRHDT, CDR2 FYEKMQ (reference sequence). This CDR3 contains 16 residues. This sample was taken from a study of OX40 agonist ivuxolimab in advanced cancers. The wider study: The patients received agonistic anti-OX40 (CD134) antibody ivuxolimab. Overall study results and limits: At 0.1 to 3.0 mg/kg, clonal expansion of CD4+ and CD8+ blood T cells had occurred by week 6.

Exclusion of a patient followed from autoimmune disease history or systemic immunosuppression. Assay used: immunoSEQ multiplex PCR; TCRdb lists only in-frame clones, some missing. The data contain tens of thousands of clones, about 90% of them seen just once; the ten biggest clones take up around 31%. This sequence was found in an adult with an advanced solid tumor such as melanoma, head and neck, liver or kidney cancer. Specimen: CD4+ or CD8+ T cells sorted from blood, collected in a trial of the OX40 agonist ivuxolimab. This chain links TRBV13 with TRBJ2-1; D is perhaps TRBD1 (7 bases). CDR3 loop: CASSPRGTHVHNEQFF. DNA of the CDR3: TGTGCCAGCAGCCCCAGGGGGACTCACGTCCACAATGAGCAGTTCTTC.